This TCR beta chain was obtained from a study of T cells after yellow fever vaccination. Findings and caveats of the study: Booster sampling recovered most clones from primary vaccination (96% CD4, approximately 88% CD8). A limited proportion of clonotypes was detected within both the CD4 and CD8 compartments. Though weaker, the secondary response peaked faster, on day 5 versus 15. One caveat is that FACS-sorted repertoires could contain abundant clonotypes contaminating from the bulk population.

Of note for this clonotype: Its specificity is unknown.

One entry per CDR3 protein, called by TCRdb with MiXCR from the 5' RACE reads. The top ten clones hold about a sixth of a sample with some 390,000 distinct CDR3 sequences, around 20% of them seen once. CDR3 length: 16 residues. V trimming: 5 bases; J trimming: 6 bases; junction bases outside the gene matches: 12. Germline CDR1 is LGHDT and CDR2 is YNNKEL (reference sequence). The source was PBMCs, collected before the yellow fever booster vaccination. The chain employs TRBV3-1 and TRBJ2-2, with 7 bases that match TRBD2. The TCR originated in a man aged 18 to 30 who received the YFV17D yellow fever vaccine. In nucleotides, the CDR3 is TGTGCCAGCAGCGACCGGCGCGGGGGATTCCCCGGGGAGCTGTTTTTT. Its protein product is CASSDRRGGFPGELFF.